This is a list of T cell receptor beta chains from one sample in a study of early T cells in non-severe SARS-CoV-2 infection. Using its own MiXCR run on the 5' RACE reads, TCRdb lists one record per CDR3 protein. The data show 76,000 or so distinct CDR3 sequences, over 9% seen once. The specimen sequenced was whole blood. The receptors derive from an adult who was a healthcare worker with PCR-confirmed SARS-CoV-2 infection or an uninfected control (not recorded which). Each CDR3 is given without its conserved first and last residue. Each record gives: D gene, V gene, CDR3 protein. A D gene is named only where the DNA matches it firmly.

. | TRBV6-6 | ASSLTSWGRQVGYT
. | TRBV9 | ASSVVSDTDTQY
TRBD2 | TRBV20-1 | SARDSEPALAGQY
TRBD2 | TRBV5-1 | ASSLAVGGATATGELF
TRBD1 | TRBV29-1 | SVEPDRGGTDTQY
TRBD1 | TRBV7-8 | ASSVRQGEGTEAF
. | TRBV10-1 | ASSESGLETQY
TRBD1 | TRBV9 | ASSPTGGASGYT
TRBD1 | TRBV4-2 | ASSQPFAFGTDYNEQF
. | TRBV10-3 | AISGDKSTEAF
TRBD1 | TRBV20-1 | SATDREKMNTEAF
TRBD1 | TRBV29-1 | SVRQGESYNSPLH
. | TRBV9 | ASSVDSHTGELF
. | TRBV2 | ASSRQGYQPQH
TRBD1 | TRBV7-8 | ASSLAGTGPEETQY
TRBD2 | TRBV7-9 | TSSLWLAGEETQY
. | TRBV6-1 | ASTRALNTEAF
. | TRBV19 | ASIQRGFIYGYT
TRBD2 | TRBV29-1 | SVSIAGGNEQF
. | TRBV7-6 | ASSRGDGQTSTDTQY
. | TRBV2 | ASSYDGPQH
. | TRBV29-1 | SVEERGRGDYEQY
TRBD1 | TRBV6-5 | ASSSPGQGYNEQF
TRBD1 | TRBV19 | ASSARQGPEKLF
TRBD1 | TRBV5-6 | ASSLRGREKDEQF
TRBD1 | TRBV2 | ASVGGQGKPGELF
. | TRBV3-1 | ASSRTLSTDTQY
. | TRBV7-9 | ASSQLTIYGYT
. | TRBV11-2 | ASSPDRFYGYT
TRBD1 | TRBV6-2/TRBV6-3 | ASSYRGGIGDTQY
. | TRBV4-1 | ASSQTPEMGNTEAF
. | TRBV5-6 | ASSLASTDSYNEQF
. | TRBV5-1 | ASSLIVGANVLT
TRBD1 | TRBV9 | ASSQRTGVNSPLH
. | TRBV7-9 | ASSGPRMSNYGYT
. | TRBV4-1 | ASSLSLGPQETQY
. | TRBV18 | ASSPTGVPTLGANVLT
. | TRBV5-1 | ASSLGRPQETQY
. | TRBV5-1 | ASSLLPSADTQY
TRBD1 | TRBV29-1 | SVGAGGWSEAF
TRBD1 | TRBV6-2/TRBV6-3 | ASGSGGTEAF
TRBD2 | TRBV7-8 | ASSPGLAGFTDTQY
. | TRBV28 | ASSFTEGAKNIQY
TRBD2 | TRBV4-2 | ASSESGGPGYEQY
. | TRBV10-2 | ASSESWVNTEAF
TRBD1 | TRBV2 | ASSGDRGETEAF
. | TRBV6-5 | ASSYNRENQPQH
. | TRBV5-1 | ASSFGALTSYNEQF
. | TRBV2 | ASRQTLAKNIQY
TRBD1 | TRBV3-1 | ASSTTEGQGSYEQY
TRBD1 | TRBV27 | ASSSFFPGTGDPEAF
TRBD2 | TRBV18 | ASSAGGLNEQF
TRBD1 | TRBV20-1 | SLNRGLGENEQF
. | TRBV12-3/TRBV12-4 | ASSFEGGGQPQH
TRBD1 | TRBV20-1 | SASLGQGARETQY
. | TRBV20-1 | SARRPILQETQY
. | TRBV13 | ASSRRMEQY
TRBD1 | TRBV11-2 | ASSRTGGRYNEQF
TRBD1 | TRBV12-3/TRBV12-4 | ASSSGTGGPTGELF